The 29 T cell receptor beta chains listed next were all sequenced from one sample in a study of cytomegalovirus exposure and HLA in healthy donors. 60 Vbeta and 13 Jbeta primers were used in PCR. Produced via immunoSEQ multiplex PCR; TCRdb's table is partial and in-frame only. The data show roughly 180,000 clones, 75% to 85% seen once. The sequenced sample was PBMCs. The source is a man younger than 35 in good health and CMV-seronegative.

The chain is built from TRBV4-1 and TRBJ2-2; TRBD2 aligns across 10 bases. V shed 3 bases and J 5 bases; nucleotides not matched to a gene: 3. CDR3 size: 15 residues. Germline V gene data show CDR1 as MGHRA and CDR2 as YSYEKL. The CDR3 sequence is CASSQLAGVTGELFF. The CDR3 nucleotides are TGCGCCAGCAGCCAGCTAGCGGGAGTTACCGGGGAGCTGTTTTTT.

V is TRBV6-1 and J is TRBJ1-2; 9 bases match TRBD1. The CDR3 runs to 15 residues. With V trimmed by 3 bases and J by 4 bases, 6 bases remained unmatched. The germline V gene has CDR1 MNHNS and CDR2 SASEGT. CDR3 region: CASSDNRGRVYGYTF. The CDR3 nucleotides read TGTGCCAGCAGTGACAACAGGGGGCGCGTCTATGGCTACACCTTC.

In nucleotides, the CDR3 is TGTGCCAGCAGTTCGACAGGGGGTTCTAACGAGCAGTACTTC. As protein: CASSSTGGSNEQYF. The chain carries TRBV6-6 and TRBJ2-7, with 9 nucleotides matching TRBD1. The CDR3 consists of 14 residues. In germline, CDR1 is MNHNY, CDR2 SVGAGI (reference sequence). V lost 4 bases to trimming and J lost 5 bases; unmatched junction nucleotides: 6.

This CDR3 is CASSRLANEKLFF. CDR3 DNA: TGTGCCAGTAGTCGGTTGGCTAATGAAAAACTGTTTTTT. The rearrangement joins TRBV19 to TRBJ1-4; unclear D gene. Germline V gene sequence: CDR1 LNHDA, CDR2 SQIVND (reference sequence). The CDR3 loop spans 13 amino acids. V lost 5 bases, J lost 3 bases, and 7 bases lay in between.

This sequence joins TRBV5-8 and TRBJ1-1; unclear D gene. V was cut by 0 bases and J by 6 bases, with 12 bases left in between. Germline V gene lookup returns CDR1 SGHTS and CDR2 YDEGEE. There are 14 residues in the CDR3. CDR3 in amino acids: CASSLAPGRSEAFF. The CDR3 DNA is TGTGCCAGCAGCTTGGCTCCGGGAAGGTCTGAAGCTTTCTTT.

This clone turned up a few times. V and J are TRBV27 and TRBJ1-5; TRBD1 matches at 9 bases. The J segment lost 6 bases and the V segment lost 3 bases, leaving 9 bases of the junction unmatched. The CDR3 totals 16 residues. The V gene's germline CDR1 is MNHEY and CDR2 SMNVEV (reference sequence). The CDR3 sequence is CASSFVADRGTQPQHF. In DNA form, the CDR3 reads TGTGCCAGCAGTTTTGTGGCCGACAGGGGGACTCAGCCCCAGCATTTT.

The chain uses TRBV29-1 and TRBJ2-3; the D gene is possibly TRBD2 (6 bases). Looked up from germline, CDR1 is SQVTM and CDR2 is ANQGSEA. V was trimmed by 7 bases and J by 5 bases, leaving 28 bases between them. The CDR3 spans 17 residues. Written as DNA, the CDR3 is TGCAGCGCGGGGTCCCTACTAGAGGGAGGCCCGGAAGATACGCAGTATTTT. This translates into CSAGSLLEGGPEDTQYF.

The chain has TRBV6-5 and TRBJ2-3, with a weak D call TRBD2 (6 bases). The ends were cut back, 6 bases at V and 1 base at J, with 14 bases in the middle. This CDR3 comprises 15 residues. The germline V gene encodes CDR1 MNHEY and CDR2 SVGAGI. The DNA for the CDR3 is TGTGCCAGCAGGCCGTGGAGGGAGGGCACAGATACGCAGTATTTT. Protein product: CASRPWREGTDTQYF.

The chain couples TRBV27 to TRBJ2-3; 14 bases map to TRBD2. Germline lookup yields CDR1 MNHEY and CDR2 SMNVEV (reference sequence). This CDR3 has 16 residues. Trimming took 6 bases from V and 5 from J; bases not matched to a gene: 7. CDR3 sequence: CASSGTSGSWGDTQYF. CDR3 nucleotides: TGTGCCAGCAGCGGGACTAGCGGGAGCTGGGGAGATACGCAGTATTTT.

This chain uses TRBV27 with TRBJ1-5; D call uncertain. There are 13 residues in the CDR3. Germline V gene sequence: CDR1 MNHEY, CDR2 SMNVEV (reference sequence). Trimming shortened V by 5 bases and J by 3 bases, and 8 bases separated the two germline ends. This chain's CDR3 is CASSLSYNQPQHF. In nucleotides, the CDR3 is TGTGCCAGCAGTCTAAGCTACAATCAGCCCCAGCATTTT.

This clone appeared a few times. The gene calls are TRBV6-6 and TRBJ2-1; TRBD2 matches at 11 bases. The CDR3 covers 15 residues. Losses at the gene ends were 5 bases for V and 9 bases for J; bases not matched to a gene: 9. The germline V gene has CDR1 MNHNY and CDR2 SVGAGI (reference sequence). The CDR3 sequence: CASSLGLAGGGEQFF. Here the CDR3 DNA reads TGTGCCAGCAGTCTAGGGCTAGCGGGAGGCGGTGAGCAGTTCTTC.

The genes are TRBV6-5 and TRBJ2-7; 11 bases line up with TRBD2. J was trimmed by 4 bases and V by 3 bases; bases with no gene match: 2. The CDR3 spans 14 residues. Per germline, CDR1 MNHEY and CDR2 SVGAGI. The CDR3 protein is CASSYLAGGYEQYF. CDR3 nucleotide sequence: TGTGCCAGCAGTTATTTAGCGGGAGGGTACGAGCAGTACTTC.

This clone was seen once. The chain uses TRBV6-1 and TRBJ2-5; TRBD2 matches 9 bases. This CDR3 is 15 amino acids long. V trimming: 0 bases; J trimming: 4 bases; junction bases outside the gene matches: 3. CDR1 MNHNS and CDR2 SASEGT come from the germline V gene. The chain's CDR3 is CASSEALAGTETQYF. The CDR3 DNA is TGTGCCAGCAGTGAAGCGCTAGCGGGGACAGAGACCCAGTACTTC.

The chain employs TRBV7-8 and TRBJ1-4; 7 bases are a match to TRBD1. Germline-derived CDR1 and CDR2 are SGHVS and FQNEAQ. The CDR3 loop spans 15 amino acids. V shed 4 bases and J 5 bases; nucleotides not matched to a gene: 7. CDR3 sequence reads: CASSSTGALNEKLFF. DNA for the CDR3: TGTGCCAGCAGCTCAACAGGGGCGCTAAATGAAAAACTGTTTTTT.

The J gene is TRBJ2-5, the V gene TRBV4-2, with D perhaps matching TRBD2 (5 bases). Trimming removed 0 bases from V and 7 bases from J, with 6 bases in between. The CDR3 covers 12 residues. Per germline, CDR1 LGHNA and CDR2 YNFKEQ. The CDR3 sequence is CASSQDRGTQYF. DNA of the CDR3: TGTGCCAGCAGCCAAGACCGGGGGACCCAGTACTTC.

V and J are TRBV6-5 and TRBJ2-1; 10 bases align to TRBD2. The CDR3 totals 15 residues. V was pared by 0 bases and J by 9 bases, with 5 bases of the junction left unmatched. Per germline, CDR1 MNHEY and CDR2 SVGAGI. The CDR3 is CASSYSTSGEGEQFF. DNA of the CDR3: TGTGCCAGCAGTTACTCAACTAGCGGGGAGGGTGAGCAGTTCTTC.

This clone was seen a few times. The chain couples TRBV10-3 to TRBJ1-5, with a weak D call TRBD1 (6 bases). CDR3 length equals 15 residues. V shed 6 bases and J shed 2 bases, with 14 bases lying between them. The V gene's germline CDR1 is ENHRY and CDR2 SYGVKD. CDR3 in amino acids: CAIRQGLGGNQPQHF. The DNA of the CDR3 is TGTGCCATCAGGCAGGGGCTCGGCGGCAATCAGCCCCAGCATTTT.

This clone was picked up a small number of times. This chain joins TRBV13 and TRBJ2-1; 9 bases map to TRBD2. V lost 2 bases, J lost 3 bases, and 5 bases stayed unmatched. This CDR3 spans 16 amino acids. Germline CDR1 and CDR2: PRHDT and FYEKMQ (reference sequence). The CDR3 nucleotides read TGTGCCAGCAGCTTATACGAGCGGGGGGTCTACAATGAGCAGTTCTTC. This encodes CASSLYERGVYNEQFF.

The chain couples TRBV5-4 to TRBJ1-6; 7 nucleotides match TRBD1. The CDR3 sequence is 15 residues long. V was pared by 2 bases and J by 9 bases, with 8 bases of the junction left unmatched. Germline CDR1 is SGHNT and CDR2 is YYREEE (reference sequence). Here the CDR3 DNA reads TGTGCCAGCAGCTTACCCGGGACAGTGGGTTCACCCCTCCACTTT. This translates into CASSLPGTVGSPLHF.

V usage is TRBV27 and J usage is TRBJ2-3; 7 nucleotides align to TRBD1. The CDR3 totals 16 residues. The V gene's germline CDR1 is MNHEY and CDR2 SMNVEV (reference sequence). Germline trimming cut 5 bases from V and 0 bases from J; bases unmatched to any gene: 8. CDR3 DNA: TGTGCCAGCAGTCCTTCCGACAGGGCGAGCACAGATACGCAGTATTTT. Encoded protein: CASSPSDRASTDTQYF.

V is TRBV4-1 and J is TRBJ2-5; D unclear. V was trimmed by 1 base and J by 0 bases, leaving 6 bases between them. CDR3 length: 14 residues. Per the germline V gene, CDR1 is MGHRA and CDR2 is YSYEKL. CDR3 amino acids: CASSQVNNQETQYF. The CDR3, as DNA: TGCGCCAGCAGCCAAGTAAATAACCAAGAGACCCAGTACTTC.

V usage is TRBV6-6 and J usage is TRBJ1-2; no clear D. Germline V lookup: CDR1 MNHNY, CDR2 SVGAGI (reference sequence). The V end was cut by 6 bases, the J end by 5 bases, with 7 bases between. This CDR3 is 11 amino acids long. This CDR3 reads CASRASYGYTF. The CDR3 DNA follows: TGTGCCAGCAGGGCATCTTATGGCTACACCTTC.

The rearrangement uses TRBV4-1 and TRBJ2-5, with 13 bases that match TRBD2. Germline assignment: CDR1 MGHRA and CDR2 YSYEKL. The CDR3 totals 17 residues. With 3 bases clipped from V and 4 bases from J, the junction kept 8 bases outside the gene matches. The CDR3 sequence is CASSHRGGLAGRETQYF. The DNA for the CDR3 is TGCGCCAGCAGCCACCGAGGGGGACTAGCGGGAAGAGAGACCCAGTACTTC.

V usage is TRBV19 and J usage is TRBJ1-1; 7 bases match TRBD1. Germline V CDR1 and CDR2: LNHDA, SQIVND (reference sequence). This CDR3 region has 14 residues. The J segment lost 1 base and the V segment lost 5 bases, leaving 4 bases of the junction unmatched. In nucleotides, the CDR3 is TGTGCCAGTAGTCCGGGGACAGCGAACACTGAAGCTTTCTTT. Its translation: CASSPGTANTEAFF.

CDR3 protein: CATGGGWPNSPLHF. As DNA, the CDR3 is TGCGCCACCGGGGGAGGTTGGCCTAATTCACCCCTCCACTTT. This chain uses TRBV10-1 with TRBJ1-6; TRBD1 is a possible D gene (5 bases). V lost 10 bases, J lost 6 bases, and 16 bases lay in between. This CDR3 comprises 14 residues. Germline CDR1 and CDR2: WNHNN and SYGVQD (reference sequence).

The chain combines TRBV5-6 with TRBJ1-3, with 7 bases identical to TRBD1. The CDR3 is made up of 16 amino acids. V was pared by 3 bases and J by 0 bases, with 6 bases of the junction left unmatched. The V gene's germline CDR1 is SGHDT and CDR2 YYEEEE. In DNA, the CDR3 is TGTGCCAGCAGCTGGGGACAGCTAGACTCTGGAAACACCATATATTTT. Translating gives CASSWGQLDSGNTIYF.

J is TRBJ2-4 and V is TRBV9; 10 nucleotides align to TRBD1. V was clipped by 7 bases and J by 6 bases; unmatched bases: 7. This CDR3 contains 14 residues. Germline CDR1 and CDR2: SGDLS and YYNGEE. The CDR3 spells CASQGQGGSNIQYF. DNA of the CDR3: TGTGCCAGCCAAGGACAGGGGGGATCAAACATTCAGTACTTC.

This sequence joins TRBV7-3 and TRBJ2-2; no clear D. The ends were cut back, 5 bases at V and 1 base at J, with 8 bases in the middle. CDR3 size: 14 residues. Germline CDR1 reads SGHTA; CDR2 reads FQGTGA. DNA for the CDR3: TGTGCCAGCAGCCGGGTAGGGAACACCGGGGAGCTGTTTTTT. Protein: CASSRVGNTGELFF.

This sequence joins TRBV9 and TRBJ2-5; 7 bases fit TRBD2. The CDR3 is made up of 14 amino acids. V lost 2 bases and J lost 5; bases outside the gene matches: 6. Germline values: CDR1 SGDLS, CDR2 YYNGEE. The CDR3 DNA is TGTGCCAGCAGCGTCAGCGGGGTTCGTGAGACCCAGTACTTC. It specifies CASSVSGVRETQYF. Together with reference TRBV9 and TRBJ2-5, the CDR3 gives the full variable domain: DSGVTQTPKHLITATGQRVTLRCSPRSGDLSVYWYQQSLDQGLQFLIQYYNGEERAKGNILERFSAQQFPDLHSELNLSSLELGDSALYFCASSVSGVRETQYFGPGTRLLVL.